This is a list of T cell receptor beta chains from one sample in a study of sequential checkpoint blockade in melanoma. Clones were sequenced by immunoSEQ multiplex PCR, and TCRdb holds only the in-frame ones, with some missing. This sample has 4,000 to 5,000 clones, with about a quarter found just once. Specimen: tumor tissue (inferred from file names), collected from a patient given nivolumab and ipilimumab in sequence. The receptors here all came from a human donor with melanoma. Both conserved end residues are part of each CDR3. Each record gives: V gene, J gene, D gene, clone size, CDR3 DNA, CDR3 protein. The D gene is left open where the match is weak. For some rows the clone size is stated as once, few or many, or as a class when expanded; others skip it.

>TRBV6-8|TRBJ1-6|.|.
TGTGCCAGCTCGGCAGGACCCTATAATTCACCCCTCCACTTT
CASSAGPYNSPLHF
>TRBV19|TRBJ2-7|.|.
TGTGCCAGTAGTAGACAGGACCACAGCTCCTACGAGCAGTACTTC
CASSRQDHSSYEQYF
>TRBV29-1|TRBJ1-2|TRBD1|.
TGCAGCGTTGAGGCAGGGGGCCATGGCTACACCTTC
CSVEAGGHGYTF
>TRBV5-1|TRBJ2-1|.|.
TGCGCCAGCAGCGCGATAAGCAATCCCTACAATGAGCAGTTCTTC
CASSAISNPYNEQFF
>TRBV18|TRBJ1-2|TRBD1|.
TGTGCCAGCACCAGGGGGGCGCACCAAGAATACAACTATGGCTACACCTTC
CASTRGAHQEYNYGYTF
>TRBV7-2|TRBJ1-1|.|.
TGTGCCAGCAGCTTAACGGAGGGCACTGAAGCTTTCTTT
CASSLTEGTEAFF
>TRBV5-1|TRBJ2-3|TRBD2|.
TGCGCCAGCAGCCGAACTAGCGGGAGTTTGACAGATACGCAGTATTTT
CASSRTSGSLTDTQYF
>TRBV28|TRBJ1-5|.|few
TGTGCCAGCAGTTTAACTCCGCGAGCGAGAGATCAGCCCCAGCATTTT
CASSLTPRARDQPQHF
>TRBV6-8|TRBJ1-5|.|.
TGTGCCAGCAGTAGGTCCCAAGGGGAAAATAGCAATCAGCCCCAGCATTTT
CASSRSQGENSNQPQHF
>TRBV25-1|TRBJ2-7|.|.
TGTGCCAGCGGTTTTGGGGGATTAGGCGAGCAGTACTTC
CASGFGGLGEQYF
>TRBV7-6|TRBJ2-5|.|many
TGTGCCAGCAGCTTTGGTCAGTCCCAAGAGACCCAGTACTTC
CASSFGQSQETQYF
>TRBV5-1|TRBJ2-7|.|.
TGCGCCAGCAGCTTGGCCCCGGGGTCGGGGAAGGGCGTTTACGAGCAGTACTTC
CASSLAPGSGKGVYEQYF
>TRBV11-3|TRBJ2-2|.|few
TGTGCCAGCAGCCCTCGGACTAACACCGGGGAGCTGTTTTTT
CASSPRTNTGELFF
>TRBV11-3|TRBJ2-3|.|medium-sized
TGTGCCAGCAGCCGTGGACAGCTCACAGATACGCAGTATTTT
CASSRGQLTDTQYF
>TRBV6-8|TRBJ2-1|.|few
TGTGCCAGCAGTTTGCGAGGTTACAATGAGCAGTTCTTC
CASSLRGYNEQFF
>TRBV2|TRBJ1-1|.|few
TGTGCCAGCAAGGGGTATCGAACTGAAGCTTTCTTT
CASKGYRTEAFF
>TRBV28|TRBJ2-1|TRBD1|.
TGTGCCAGCTACAGGGGCGACAATGAGCAGTTCTTC
CASYRGDNEQFF
>TRBV19|TRBJ1-1|.|few
TGTGCCAGTAGTCCATGGAGGGAGGACACTGAAGCTTTCTTT
CASSPWREDTEAFF
>TRBV6-8|TRBJ2-5|.|few
TGTGCCAGCAGCTGGGGTTCTGGGGAGACCCAGTACTTC
CASSWGSGETQYF
>TRBV2|TRBJ2-1|.|few
TGTGCCAGCAGTCCACGGCGGAATGAGCAGTTCTTC
CASSPRRNEQFF
>TRBV15|TRBJ1-4|.|.
TGTGCCACCAGCAGAATAGGCTCTTTGCAGGAAAAACTGTTTTTT
CATSRIGSLQEKLFF
>TRBV18|TRBJ1-6|.|.
TGTGCCAGCTCACCTGTCTTGGGCGGGGATAATTCACCCCTCCACTTT
CASSPVLGGDNSPLHF
>TRBV9|TRBJ2-3|.|few
TGTGCCAGCAGCGTGATGACCGTAGATACGCAGTATTTT
CASSVMTVDTQYF
>TRBV5-1|TRBJ1-1|.|.
TGCGCCAGCAGCTTGACAGGGCGGCTCGGGGACACTGAAGCTTTCTTT
CASSLTGRLGDTEAFF
>TRBV11-3|TRBJ2-3|TRBD2|many
TGTGCCAGCAGCTTAGGGACTAGCGGGTGGGGAACAGATACGCAGTATTTT
CASSLGTSGWGTDTQYF
>TRBV6-8|TRBJ1-4|.|few
TGTGCCAGCAGGCCAGGGACAACTAATGAAAAACTGTTTTTT
CASRPGTTNEKLFF
>TRBV18|TRBJ2-5|.|.
TGTGCCAGCTCACCATGGCGTTCCAACCAAGAGACCCAGTACTTC
CASSPWRSNQETQYF
>TRBV5-1|TRBJ1-1|.|.
TGCGCCAGCAGTATACAGGGCCAGGGCGGAGAAGCTTTCTTT
CASSIQGQGGEAFF
>TRBV19|TRBJ1-1|.|.
TGTGCCAGTAGTCAACCAGGGGTGGCTTTCTTT
CASSQPGVAFF
>TRBV16|TRBJ1-2|.|.
TGTGCCAGCAGCCAGTGGCAGGGCAACTATGGCTACACCTTC
CASSQWQGNYGYTF
>TRBV5-1|TRBJ1-1|TRBD1|once
TGCGCCAGCAGCAAACCGACAGGGAAGAACACTGAAGCTTTCTTT
CASSKPTGKNTEAFF
>TRBV11-3|TRBJ2-2|.|few
TGTGCCAGCAGCTCGGGAATGAACACCGGGGAGCTGTTTTTT
CASSSGMNTGELFF
>TRBV7-2|TRBJ1-2|.|.
TGTGCCAGCAGCTTTTCAACAGTAGAGGGCTACACCTTC
CASSFSTVEGYTF
>TRBV6-8|TRBJ2-7|TRBD2|few
TGTGCCAGCAGTAGCGGGAGTTATGGCGAGCAGTACTTC
CASSSGSYGEQYF
>TRBV27|TRBJ1-1|.|few
TGTGCCAGCAGTCCGCAGGTAATGAACACTGAAGCTTTCTTT
CASSPQVMNTEAFF
>TRBV7-4|TRBJ2-1|.|few
TGTGCCAGCAGCCGGACGGTTAACAATGAGCAGTTCTTC
CASSRTVNNEQFF
>TRBV11-3|TRBJ2-2|TRBD1|many
TGTGCCAGCAGCCGGACAGGATGGAACACCGGGGAGCTGTTTTTT
CASSRTGWNTGELFF
>TRBV6-4|TRBJ1-1|.|few
TGTGCCACCTTAAGGGGAACTGAAGCTTTCTTT
CATLRGTEAFF
>TRBV25-1|TRBJ2-7|TRBD2|.
TGTGCCAGCAGTGAATTGGGGGAGGGAGACTCCTACGAGCAGTACTTC
CASSELGEGDSYEQYF
>TRBV9|TRBJ1-2|.|many
TGTGCCAGCAGCTCTTCGGCCGGGCCAATATACGTCTATGGCTACACCTTC
CASSSSAGPIYVYGYTF
>TRBV6-8|TRBJ2-2|.|.
TGTGCCAGCAGTTATTCGGGTGTTACCGGGGAGCTGTTTTTT
CASSYSGVTGELFF
>TRBV5-1|TRBJ2-3|TRBD2|few
TGCGCCAGCAGCCCGGGGACTAGCGGGCTCACAGATACGCAGTATTTT
CASSPGTSGLTDTQYF
>TRBV9|TRBJ1-3|.|.
TGTGCCAGCAGCTTAGACCCGTACAGGGTTGGAAACACCATATATTTT
CASSLDPYRVGNTIYF
>TRBV11-3|TRBJ1-2|.|many
TGTGCCAGCAGCCCCTGGACCCGAGCGACTGGCTACACCTTC
CASSPWTRATGYTF
>TRBV4-1|TRBJ2-7|TRBD1|.
TGCGCCAGCAGCCAAGATAGCGTGACAGGGCGATCCTACGAGCAGTACTTC
CASSQDSVTGRSYEQYF
>TRBV1|TRBJ2-7|.|many
TGCGCCAGCAGTCAAACGCTAGCGGACGCTTCGGGCGAGCAGTACTTC
CASSQTLADASGEQYF
>TRBV5-1|TRBJ1-1|TRBD1|few
TGCGCCAGCAGATGGACAGGGACGAACACTGAAGCTTTCTTT
CASRWTGTNTEAFF
>TRBV6-8|TRBJ1-5|.|few
TGTGCCAGCGCTAGGGGGGTCAATCAGCCCCAGCATTTT
CASARGVNQPQHF
>TRBV11-3|TRBJ2-1|.|few
TGTGCCAGCAGCACCCCGGTCCGACACAATGAGCAGTTCTTC
CASSTPVRHNEQFF
>TRBV5-1|TRBJ1-2|TRBD1|.
TGCGCCAGCAGCTGGACAGGGGGCAGCTATGGCTACACCTTC
CASSWTGGSYGYTF
>TRBV18|TRBJ2-7|.|.
TGTGCCAGCTCACCTCAGTCGGCAGGAACTACCGAGCAGTACTTC
CASSPQSAGTTEQYF
>TRBV6-8|TRBJ2-7|.|.
TGTGCCAGCAGTCGACCAGGGGTAAAAGAGCAGTACTTC
CASSRPGVKEQYF
>TRBV5-1|TRBJ2-5|.|.
TGCGCCAGCAGCTCCCTCAGGGAGCAAGAGACCCAGTACTTC
CASSSLREQETQYF
>TRBV6-8|TRBJ1-3|.|.
TGTGCCAGCGTCGGGGCTGGAAACACCATATATTTT
CASVGAGNTIYF
>TRBV9|TRBJ1-5|.|few
TGTGCCAGCAGCGTAGGAAAGATGGGGGACAATCAGCCCCAGCATTTT
CASSVGKMGDNQPQHF